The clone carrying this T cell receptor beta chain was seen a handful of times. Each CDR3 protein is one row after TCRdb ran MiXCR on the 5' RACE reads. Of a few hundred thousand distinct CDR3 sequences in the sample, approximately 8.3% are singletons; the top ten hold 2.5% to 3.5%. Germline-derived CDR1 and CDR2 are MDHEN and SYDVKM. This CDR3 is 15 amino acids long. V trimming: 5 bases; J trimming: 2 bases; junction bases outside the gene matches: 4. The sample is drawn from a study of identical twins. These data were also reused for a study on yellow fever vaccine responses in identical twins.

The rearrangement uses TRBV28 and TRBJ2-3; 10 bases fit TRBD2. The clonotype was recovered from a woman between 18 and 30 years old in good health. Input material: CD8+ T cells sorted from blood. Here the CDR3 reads CASSLAGALTDTQYF. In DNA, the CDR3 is TGTGCCAGCAGTCTAGCGGGGGCTCTCACAGATACGCAGTATTTT.